A selection of T cell receptor beta chains follows, all from one sample in a study of CD8 T cell repertoires and HIV-1 epitope variants. These receptors have no known antigen. Method: immunoSEQ multiplex PCR; TCRdb's copy keeps in-frame clones and lacks some. The sample has roughly 4,200 clones; about 63% are singletons. The specimen sequenced was cultured CD8+ T cells derived from PBMCs. These receptors came from a male donor with HIV. Each CDR3 is given with its conserved first and last residue. D genes are given only for firm matches. Clone size is not always given. Where it is, it says once, few, many or a class for expanded clones.

>TRBV28|medium-sized|.|TRBJ1-2
CASSLDRWGYTF
TGTGCCAGCAGTCTGGATCGCTGGGGCTACACCTTC
>TRBV6-4|.|TRBD2|TRBJ2-3
CASSDSTGGSTDTQYF
TGTGCCAGCAGTGACTCGACGGGGGGGAGCACAGATACGCAGTATTTT
>TRBV7-2|.|.|TRBJ2-5
CASSVTGGEETQYF
TGTGCCAGCAGCGTAACAGGGGGGGAAGAGACCCAGTACTTC
>TRBV5-1|.|TRBD1|TRBJ1-4
CATGETGLGEKLFF
TGCGCCACCGGAGAGACAGGGTTAGGGGAAAAACTGTTTTTT
>TRBV5-6|.|.|TRBJ2-7
CASSLGTDYEQYF
TGTGCCAGCAGCTTGGGGACTGACTACGAGCAGTACTTC
>TRBV19|.|.|TRBJ1-3
CASSIMGGNTIYF
TGTGCCAGTAGTATAATGGGAGGAAACACCATATATTTT
>TRBV21-1|once|.|TRBJ2-7
CASSKVDTEQYF
TGTGCCAGCAGCAAAGTGGATACCGAGCAGTACTTC
>TRBV27|.|.|TRBJ2-1
CASSFRVSAGEQFF
TGTGCCAGCAGTTTCAGGGTGTCAGCGGGTGAGCAGTTCTTC
>TRBV5-6|once|.|TRBJ1-1
CASSPGNTEAFF
TGTGCCAGCAGCCCTGGGAACACTGAAGCTTTCTTT
>TRBV7-9|.|.|TRBJ2-7
CASSSRDGHYEQYF
TGTGCCAGCAGCTCCCGGGACGGACACTACGAGCAGTACTTC
>TRBV7-9|.|TRBD2|TRBJ2-3
CASSSPTSGGHPGEYF
TGTGCCAGCAGCTCGCCGACTAGCGGGGGCCACCCTGGGGAGTATTTT
>TRBV2|few|.|TRBJ1-1
CASSEASGGRGAFF
TGTGCCAGCAGTGAAGCCTCCGGGGGTAGGGGAGCTTTCTTT
>TRBV4-3|few|TRBD2|TRBJ2-7
CASSQGTSNEQYF
TGCGCCAGCAGCCAAGGGACTAGCAACGAGCAGTACTTC
>TRBV29-1|.|.|TRBJ1-1
CSVGQLNTEAFF
TGCAGCGTTGGACAGCTTAACACTGAAGCTTTCTTT
>TRBV27|.|TRBD1|TRBJ2-1
CASSYRGLVYEQFF
TGTGCCAGCTCGTACAGGGGGCTAGTTTATGAGCAGTTCTTC
>TRBV7-2|.|.|TRBJ2-7
CASSLQSYEQYF
TGTGCCAGCAGCTTACAGTCCTACGAGCAGTACTTC
>TRBV28|.|TRBD1|TRBJ1-1
CASSSLRGRAEAFF
TGTGCCAGCAGTTCCCTCAGGGGGAGGGCTGAAGCTTTCTTT
>TRBV15|.|.|TRBJ1-2
CATSREQAHGYTF
TGTGCCACCAGCAGAGAACAAGCCCATGGCTACACCTTC
>TRBV6-1|few|.|TRBJ1-1
CASSEVGGDIAEAFF
TGTGCCAGCAGTGAAGTTGGAGGGGATATCGCTGAAGCTTTCTTT
>TRBV30|.|TRBD1|TRBJ1-5
CAWSSGTAQGQPQHF
TGTGCCTGGAGTTCTGGGACAGCCCAGGGGCAGCCCCAGCATTTT
>TRBV27|.|.|TRBJ2-1
CASSLSWGFNNEQFF
TGTGCCAGCAGTTTATCCTGGGGGTTTAATAATGAGCAGTTCTTC
>TRBV5-1|.|TRBD2|TRBJ2-3
CASSSNPGTSGRSADTQYF
TGCGCCAGCAGCTCAAATCCCGGGACTAGCGGGAGGTCCGCGGATACGCAGTATTTT
>TRBV5-6|.|TRBD1|TRBJ1-2
CASSPGQGVDYGYTF
TGTGCCAGCAGCCCGGGACAGGGGGTCGACTATGGCTACACCTTC
>TRBV19|.|.|TRBJ2-3
CASCPTGTLFTDTQYF
TGTGCCAGTTGTCCCACCGGGACATTATTTACAGATACGCAGTATTTT
>TRBV30|.|.|TRBJ2-7
CAWVSDSSYEQYF
TGTGCCTGGGTCTCCGACAGTTCCTACGAGCAGTACTTC
>TRBV4-3|.|.|TRBJ1-2
CASSQRVNYGYTF
TGCGCCAGCAGCCAAAGGGTTAACTATGGCTACACCTTC
>TRBV7-9|few|TRBD1|TRBJ2-7
CASSLGQYLREQYF
TGTGCCAGCAGCTTGGGACAGTACCTTCGTGAGCAGTACTTC
>TRBV5-1|.|TRBD2|TRBJ2-1
CASSLGDRLAGAHNEQFF
TGCGCCAGCAGCTTGGGAGACAGACTAGCGGGAGCCCACAATGAGCAGTTCTTC
>TRBV7-9|.|.|TRBJ1-4
CASSDTEKLFF
TGTGCCAGCAGCGACACTGAAAAACTGTTTTTT
>TRBV28|.|TRBD1|TRBJ1-2
CASRDRGSNYGYTF
TGTGCCAGCAGGGACAGGGGTTCTAACTATGGCTACACCTTC
>TRBV18|once|TRBD1|TRBJ1-1
CASSPPGQGGTEAFF
TGTGCCAGCTCACCACCGGGGCAGGGGGGGACTGAAGCTTTCTTT
>TRBV27|hyperexpanded|TRBD1|TRBJ2-1
CASSLSQGISYNEQFF
TGTGCCAGCAGTTTATCACAGGGGATATCCTACAATGAGCAGTTCTTC
>TRBV4-2|.|.|TRBJ2-7
CASSLAESSYEQYF
TGTGCCAGCAGCTTAGCGGAGAGCTCCTACGAGCAGTACTTC
>TRBV6-1|.|TRBD2|TRBJ2-1
CATGGYEQFF
TGTGCCACCGGGGGGTATGAGCAGTTCTTC
>TRBV6-5|.|.|TRBJ1-2
CASFSRGYTF
TGTGCCAGCTTTTCTCGTGGCTACACCTTC
>TRBV7-3|.|.|TRBJ1-1
CASSLTLNTEAFF
TGTGCCAGCAGCCTAACACTGAACACTGAAGCTTTCTTT
>TRBV27|few|.|TRBJ2-7
CASSTRTESSYEQYF
TGTGCCAGCAGTACCCGGACAGAGAGCTCCTACGAGCAGTACTTC
>TRBV2|.|TRBD1|TRBJ2-3
CASGQGTDTQYF
TGTGCCAGCGGACAGGGCACAGATACGCAGTATTTT
>TRBV2|.|TRBD1|TRBJ1-2
CASSLGQGLLGYTF
TGTGCCAGCAGCCTAGGACAGGGACTGTTGGGCTACACCTTC
>TRBV10-2|.|TRBD1|TRBJ2-2
CASRPGQGIYPGELFF
TGCGCCAGCAGACCGGGACAGGGGATATATCCCGGGGAGCTGTTTTTT
>TRBV4-1|medium-sized|.|TRBJ2-7
CASSRILDYEQYF
TGCGCCAGCAGCCGTATACTCGACTACGAGCAGTACTTC
>TRBV27|few|.|TRBJ2-5
CASSLSTGMGETQYF
TGTGCCAGCAGTTTGTCTACAGGGATGGGAGAGACCCAGTACTTC
>TRBV11-2|few|TRBD1|TRBJ2-7
CASSFLTGGYEQYF
TGTGCCAGCAGCTTTTTGACAGGGGGCTACGAGCAGTACTTC
>TRBV27|.|.|TRBJ2-1
CASSLRGYINEQFF
TGTGCCAGCAGTTTGAGGGGGTACATTAATGAGCAGTTCTTC
>TRBV7-9|.|.|TRBJ2-7
CASSLGQSLFDEQYF
TGTGCCAGCAGCTTAGGACAGAGCCTATTTGACGAGCAGTACTTC
>TRBV25-1|once|TRBD1|TRBJ2-7
CASSVDRAPYEQYF
TGTGCCAGCAGTGTGGACAGGGCCCCCTACGAGCAGTACTTC
>TRBV7-3|few|TRBD1|TRBJ1-4
CASSSTGGSNEKLFF
TGTGCCAGCAGCTCGACAGGGGGGTCTAATGAAAAACTGTTTTTT
>TRBV19|.|TRBD1|TRBJ1-2
CASSTTTGLGYTF
TGTGCCAGTAGTACCACGACAGGGTTGGGCTACACCTTC
>TRBV27|.|TRBD1|TRBJ2-1
CASTPLGQEGEQFF
TGTGCCAGCACCCCTCTCGGACAGGAAGGCGAGCAGTTCTTC
>TRBV5-1|.|TRBD2|TRBJ2-1
CASSPTSGRASYNEQFF
TGCGCCAGCAGCCCGACTAGCGGGAGGGCCTCCTACAATGAGCAGTTCTTC
>TRBV7-2|once|.|TRBJ1-1
CASSLAPGEGTEAFF
TGTGCCAGCAGCTTAGCGCCAGGGGAGGGCACTGAAGCTTTCTTT